This T cell receptor beta chain stems from a study of cytomegalovirus exposure and HLA in healthy donors. Study-wide context: There were fewer than 130 million unique TCR beta sequences, drawn from approximately 190 million T cells, in an earlier analysis.

Overall study findings and caveats: When a later analysis compared HLA-associated TCR beta chains with equally common others, the HLA-associated chains turned out to be more clonally expanded and to have lower generation probabilities. The investigators catalogued some 160 TCR beta chains as cytomegalovirus-associated.

Regarding this clone: No antigen is known for it.

Researchers ran the PCR with 60 Vbeta and 13 Jbeta primers. Assay used: immunoSEQ multiplex PCR; TCRdb lists only in-frame clones, some missing. The table for this sample gives roughly 80,000 clones. V shed 7 bases and J shed 5 bases, with 14 bases lying between them. The length of the CDR3 is 13 residues. The germline V gene encodes CDR1 SGHTA and CDR2 FQGNSA. The chain has TRBV7-2 and TRBJ2-5, with a possible D match to TRBD2 (6 bases). The source material was PBMCs. This clonotype was sampled from a man over 45 in good health and CMV-seronegative. The CDR3 DNA reads TGTGCCAGCAAAGTGGCCGGAGGGGAGACCCAGTACTTC. It encodes CASKVAGGETQYF.